This is a list of T cell receptor beta chains from one sample in a study of blood T cell repertoires in COVID-19. Profiled with immunoSEQ multiplex PCR; TCRdb holds only in-frame clones, not every one. The table lists around 270,000 clones, around 89% of them singletons. Material: peripheral blood. The receptors derive from a man between 40 and 49 years old with acute or convalescent COVID-19. CDR3s include the opening cysteine and the closing phenylalanine or tryptophan. Each record gives: V gene, CDR3 protein.

v_gene: TRBV7-9
CDR3aa: CASSASRNSPLHF

v_gene: TRBV2
CDR3aa: CASSYDRLDNSPLHF

v_gene: TRBV19
CDR3aa: CASSISGGSSYNSPLHF

v_gene: TRBV19
CDR3aa: CASLSRGARGNTIYF

v_gene: TRBV7-3
CDR3aa: CASSLGWDGSYEQYF

v_gene: TRBV11-1
CDR3aa: CASGGPGQGYEQYF

v_gene: TRBV5-4
CDR3aa: CASSPDTGRSPLHF

v_gene: TRBV14
CDR3aa: CASSQEGQPQHF

v_gene: TRBV9
CDR3aa: CASSGGGANSLNEQFF

v_gene: TRBV5-1
CDR3aa: CASRPQAGDTTDTQYF

v_gene: TRBV24-1
CDR3aa: CATSDSPEPPTSYNEQFF

v_gene: TRBV3-1/TRBV3-2
CDR3aa: CASSQESGGQGAVEQYF

v_gene: TRBV9
CDR3aa: CASRRGTNTEAFF

v_gene: TRBV11-2
CDR3aa: CASSLGGVEQFF

v_gene: TRBV3-1/TRBV3-2
CDR3aa: CASSQVETEAFF

v_gene: TRBV2
CDR3aa: CASGGANYNEQFF

v_gene: TRBV29-1
CDR3aa: CTADRANEQFF

v_gene: TRBV11-2
CDR3aa: CASSSALTEYGYTF

v_gene: TRBV4-1
CDR3aa: CASSQDPPGSSYNEQFF

v_gene: TRBV19
CDR3aa: CASSTTGGPSYEQYF

v_gene: TRBV24-1
CDR3aa: CATSDPTNSGTGVERDTEAFF

v_gene: TRBV3-1/TRBV3-2
CDR3aa: CASSQDPGGGNTIYF

v_gene: TRBV7-8
CDR3aa: CASSWGTSVPYNEQFF

v_gene: TRBV5-6
CDR3aa: CASSPRGPGSLYEQYF

v_gene: TRBV6-2/TRBV6-3
CDR3aa: CASSPRTGNTGELFF

v_gene: TRBV6-6
CDR3aa: CASSTRTGSAWQDSNQPQHF

v_gene: TRBV10-3
CDR3aa: CAISESLRGEQFF